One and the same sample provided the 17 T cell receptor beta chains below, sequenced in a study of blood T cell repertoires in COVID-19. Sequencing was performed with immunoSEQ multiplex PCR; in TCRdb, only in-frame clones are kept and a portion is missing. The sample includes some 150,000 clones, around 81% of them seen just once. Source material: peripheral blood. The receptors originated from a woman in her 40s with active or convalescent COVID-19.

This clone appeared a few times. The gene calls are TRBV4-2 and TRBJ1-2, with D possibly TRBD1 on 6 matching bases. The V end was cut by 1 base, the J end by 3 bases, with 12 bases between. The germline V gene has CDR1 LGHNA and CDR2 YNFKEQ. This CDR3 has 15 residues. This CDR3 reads CASSQAGDTYYGYTF. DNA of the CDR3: TGTGCCAGCAGCCAAGCCGGGGACACCTACTATGGCTACACCTTC.

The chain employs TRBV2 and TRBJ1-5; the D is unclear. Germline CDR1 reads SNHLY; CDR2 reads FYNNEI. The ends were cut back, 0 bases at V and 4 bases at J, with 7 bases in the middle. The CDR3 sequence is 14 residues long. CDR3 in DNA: TGTGCCAGCAGTGAAGCGTTCAGGAATCAGCCCCAGCATTTT. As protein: CASSEAFRNQPQHF.

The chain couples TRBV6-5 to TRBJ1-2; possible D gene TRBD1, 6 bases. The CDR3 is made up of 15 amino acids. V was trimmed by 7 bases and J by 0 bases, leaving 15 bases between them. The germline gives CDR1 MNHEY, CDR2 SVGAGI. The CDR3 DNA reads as TGTGCCAGCAAGCCCAGGGACACAACTAACTATGGCTACACCTTC. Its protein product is CASKPRDTTNYGYTF.

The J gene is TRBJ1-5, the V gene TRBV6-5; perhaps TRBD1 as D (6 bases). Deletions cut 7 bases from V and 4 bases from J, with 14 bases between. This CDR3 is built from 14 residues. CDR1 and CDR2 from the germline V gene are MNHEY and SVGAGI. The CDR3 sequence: CASKVAGVNQPQHF. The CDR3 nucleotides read TGTGCCAGCAAGGTCGCAGGGGTGAATCAGCCCCAGCATTTT.

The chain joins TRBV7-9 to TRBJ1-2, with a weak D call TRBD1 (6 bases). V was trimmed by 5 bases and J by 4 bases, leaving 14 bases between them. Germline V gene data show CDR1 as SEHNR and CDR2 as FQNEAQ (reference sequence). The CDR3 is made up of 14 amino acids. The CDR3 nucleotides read TGTGCCAGCAGCCCCCCAGGGGCGCCCTATGGCTACACCTTC. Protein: CASSPPGAPYGYTF.

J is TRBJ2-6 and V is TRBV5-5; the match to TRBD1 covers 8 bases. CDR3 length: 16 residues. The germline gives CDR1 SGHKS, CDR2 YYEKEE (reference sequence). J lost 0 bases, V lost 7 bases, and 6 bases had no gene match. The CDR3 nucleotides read TGTGCCAGCCTAGAGACAGGGGACTCTGGGGCCAACGTCCTGACTTTC. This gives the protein CASLETGDSGANVLTF.

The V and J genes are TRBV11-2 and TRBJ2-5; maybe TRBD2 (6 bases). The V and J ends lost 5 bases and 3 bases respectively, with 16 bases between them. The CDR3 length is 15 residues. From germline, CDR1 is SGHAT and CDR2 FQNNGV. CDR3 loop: CASSPPVGGEETQYF. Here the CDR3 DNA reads TGTGCCAGCAGCCCGCCGGTGGGGGGAGAAGAGACCCAGTACTTC. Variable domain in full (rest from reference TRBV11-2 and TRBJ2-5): EAGVAQSPRYKIIEKRQSVAFWCNPISGHATLYWYQQILGQGPKLLIQFQNNGVVDDSQLPKDRFSAERLKGVDSTLKIQPAKLEDSAVYLCASSPPVGGEETQYFGPGTRLLVL.

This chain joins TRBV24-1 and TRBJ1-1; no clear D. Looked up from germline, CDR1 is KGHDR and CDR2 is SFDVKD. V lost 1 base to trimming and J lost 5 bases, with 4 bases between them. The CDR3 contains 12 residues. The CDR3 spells CATSDFGTEAFF. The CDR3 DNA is TGTGCCACCAGTGATTTCGGGACTGAAGCTTTCTTT.

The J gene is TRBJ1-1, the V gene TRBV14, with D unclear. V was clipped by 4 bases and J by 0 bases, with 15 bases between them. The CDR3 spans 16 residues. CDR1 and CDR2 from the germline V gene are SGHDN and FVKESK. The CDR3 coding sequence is TGTGCCAGCAGCCCGTGGAGGCCCAATATGAACACTGAAGCTTTCTTT. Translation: CASSPWRPNMNTEAFF. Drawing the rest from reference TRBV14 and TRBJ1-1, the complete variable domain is EAGVTQFPSHSVIEKGQTVTLRCDPISGHDNLYWYRRVMGKEIKFLLHFVKESKQDESGMPNNRFLAERTGGTYSTLKVQPAELEDSGVYFCASSPWRPNMNTEAFFGQGTRLTVV.

CDR3 region: CASSQSPQGAADGYTF. CDR3 DNA: TGCGCCAGCAGCCAGTCTCCTCAGGGGGCGGCGGATGGCTACACCTTC. V usage is TRBV4-1 and J usage is TRBJ1-2; 8 nucleotides match TRBD1. CDR1 and CDR2 (germline): MGHRA, YSYEKL. The CDR3 is made up of 16 amino acids. V lost 3 bases to trimming and J lost 6 bases; unmatched junction nucleotides: 12.

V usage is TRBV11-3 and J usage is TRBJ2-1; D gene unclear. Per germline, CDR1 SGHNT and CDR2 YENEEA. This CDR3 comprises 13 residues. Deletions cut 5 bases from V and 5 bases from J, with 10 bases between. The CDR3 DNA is TGTGCCAGCAGCCCCCGAGAGAACAATGAGCAGTTCTTC. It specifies CASSPRENNEQFF.

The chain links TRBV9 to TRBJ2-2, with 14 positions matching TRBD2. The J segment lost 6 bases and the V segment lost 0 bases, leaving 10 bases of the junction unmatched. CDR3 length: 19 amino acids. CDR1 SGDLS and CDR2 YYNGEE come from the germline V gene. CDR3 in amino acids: CASSVGWTSGRIWAGELFF. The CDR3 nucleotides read TGTGCCAGCAGCGTAGGTTGGACTAGCGGGAGGATATGGGCCGGGGAGCTGTTTTTT.

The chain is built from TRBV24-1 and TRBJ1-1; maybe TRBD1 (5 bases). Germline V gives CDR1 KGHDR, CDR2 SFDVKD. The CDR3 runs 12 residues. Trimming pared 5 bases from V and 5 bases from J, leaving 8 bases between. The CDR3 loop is CATSAGGTEAFF. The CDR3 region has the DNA TGTGCCACCAGTGCGGGGGGGACTGAAGCTTTCTTT.

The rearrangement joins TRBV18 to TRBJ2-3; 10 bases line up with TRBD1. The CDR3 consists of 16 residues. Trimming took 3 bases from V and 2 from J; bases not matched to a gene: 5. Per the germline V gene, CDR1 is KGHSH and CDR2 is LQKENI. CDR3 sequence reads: CASSPTGTGVTDTQYF. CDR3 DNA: TGTGCCAGCTCACCGACCGGGACAGGGGTCACAGATACGCAGTATTTT.

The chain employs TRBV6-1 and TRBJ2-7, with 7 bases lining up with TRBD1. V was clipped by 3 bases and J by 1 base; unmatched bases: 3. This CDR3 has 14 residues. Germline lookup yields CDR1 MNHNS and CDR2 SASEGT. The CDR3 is CASSDLRGSYEQYF. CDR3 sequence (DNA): TGTGCCAGCAGTGACCTCAGGGGGTCCTACGAGCAGTACTTC.

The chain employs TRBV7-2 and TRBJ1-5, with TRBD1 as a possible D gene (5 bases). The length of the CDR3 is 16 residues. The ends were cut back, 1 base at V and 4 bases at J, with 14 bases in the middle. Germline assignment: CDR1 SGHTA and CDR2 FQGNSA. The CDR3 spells CASSLGPQGRNQPQHF. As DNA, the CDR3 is TGTGCCAGCAGCTTAGGGCCTCAGGGAAGAAATCAGCCCCAGCATTTT.

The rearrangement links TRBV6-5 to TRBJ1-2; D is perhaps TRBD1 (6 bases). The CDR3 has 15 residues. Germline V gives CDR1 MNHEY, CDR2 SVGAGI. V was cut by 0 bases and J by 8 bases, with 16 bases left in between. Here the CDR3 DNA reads TGTGCCAGCAGTTACTCGAGATGGACAGTTGGAGGCTACACCTTC. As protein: CASSYSRWTVGGYTF.